The T cell receptor (beta chain) under discussion was sequenced for a study of T cell responses to AZD1222 COVID-19 vaccine. The length of the CDR3 is 16 residues. V dropped 1 base and J dropped 6; count of bases not matched to a gene: 5. Germline-derived CDR1 and CDR2 are LGHNA and YNFKEQ. This table comes from immunoSEQ multiplex PCR, and its TCRdb copy is limited to in-frame clones, with some not included. The sample lists around 100,000 clones; about 82% were seen once. This receptor was taken from an adult in good health. The V and J genes are TRBV4-2 and TRBJ1-3; TRBD1 matches at 11 bases. This sample comprised peripheral blood, obtained on day 0 of AZD1222 vaccination. The CDR3 DNA reads as TGTGCCAGCAGCCAAGCCGGACAGGGGGCTGTAAACACCATATATTTT. Protein sequence: CASSQAGQGAVNTIYF.